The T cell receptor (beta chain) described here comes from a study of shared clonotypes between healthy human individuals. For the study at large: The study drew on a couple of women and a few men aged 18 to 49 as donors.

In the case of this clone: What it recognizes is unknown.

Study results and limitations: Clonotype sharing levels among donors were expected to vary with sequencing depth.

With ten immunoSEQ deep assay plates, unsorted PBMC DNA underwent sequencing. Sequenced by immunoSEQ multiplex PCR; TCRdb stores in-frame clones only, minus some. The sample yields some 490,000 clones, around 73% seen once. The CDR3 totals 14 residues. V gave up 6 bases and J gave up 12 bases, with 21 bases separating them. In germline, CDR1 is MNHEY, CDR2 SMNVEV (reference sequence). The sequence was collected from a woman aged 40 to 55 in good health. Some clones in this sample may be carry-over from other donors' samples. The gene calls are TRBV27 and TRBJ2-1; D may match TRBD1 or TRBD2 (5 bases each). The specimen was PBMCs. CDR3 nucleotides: TGTGCCAGCAGGGAAAAGGGGTCGGGGCTACCGCAGTTCTTC. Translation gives CASREKGSGLPQFF.